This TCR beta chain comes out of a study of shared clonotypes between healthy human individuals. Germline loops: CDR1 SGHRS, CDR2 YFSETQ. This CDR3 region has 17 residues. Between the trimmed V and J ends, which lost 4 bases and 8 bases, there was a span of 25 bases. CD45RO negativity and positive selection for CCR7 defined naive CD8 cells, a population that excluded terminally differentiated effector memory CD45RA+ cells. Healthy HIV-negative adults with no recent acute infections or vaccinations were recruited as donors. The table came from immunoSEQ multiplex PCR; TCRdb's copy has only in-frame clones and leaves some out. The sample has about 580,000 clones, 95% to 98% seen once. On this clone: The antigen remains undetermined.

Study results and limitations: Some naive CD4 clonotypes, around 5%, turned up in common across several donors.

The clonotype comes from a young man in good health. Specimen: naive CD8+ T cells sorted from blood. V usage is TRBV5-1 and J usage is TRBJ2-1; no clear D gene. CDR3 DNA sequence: TGCGCCAGCAGCCAGCGCCAAACAGACACCTCCCTCGATGAGCAGTTCTTC. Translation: CASSQRQTDTSLDEQFF. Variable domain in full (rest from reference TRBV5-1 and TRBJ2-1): KAGVTQTPRYLIKTRGQQVTLSCSPISGHRSVSWYQQTPGQGLQFLFEYFSETQRNKGNFPGRFSGRQFSNSRSEMNVSTLELGDSALYLCASSQRQTDTSLDEQFFGPGTRLTVL.